Detailed here is one T cell receptor (beta chain). The target antigen is unknown. J gave up 4 bases and V 3 bases, and 7 bases lay outside the gene matches. The CDR3 loop spans 16 amino acids. Germline V gene sequence: CDR1 SGHKS, CDR2 YYEKEE (reference sequence). This entry comes from a study of identical twins. Study conclusions and caveats: Part of the zero-insertion signal could reflect confounding by invariant MAIT and iNKT cells. While abundant cord blood beta clonotypes carried fewer insertions, memory repertoires showed no such pattern.

TCRdb passed the 5' RACE reads through MiXCR, listing each CDR3 protein once. Among around 550,000 distinct CDR3 sequences listed, about 16% were seen once. This sample was also put to use in a study of yellow fever vaccine responses in identical twins.

Sequences were obtained from CD4+ T cells sorted from blood. The sequence was collected from a woman aged 18-35 years in good health. The chain recombines TRBV5-5 with TRBJ2-2; 9 bases fit TRBD1. The DNA of the CDR3 is TGTGCCAGCAGCTGGAGGACAGGGGATATCACCGGGGAGCTGTTTTTT. It translates to CASSWRTGDITGELFF. Full variable domain (rest looked up from reference TRBV5-5 and TRBJ2-2): DAGVTQSPTHLIKTRGQQVTLRCSPISGHKSVSWYQQVLGQGPQFIFQYYEKEERGRGNFPDRFSARQFPNYSSELNVNALLLGDSALYLCASSWRTGDITGELFFGEGSRLTVL.